Sequencing of this T cell receptor beta chain was carried out in a study of PD-L1 blockade in urothelial cancer. The CDR3 has 13 amino acids. Germline CDR1 LNHDA, CDR2 SQIVND (reference sequence). Deletions cut 5 bases from V and 8 bases from J, with 15 bases between. Documented time point: pretreatment peripheral blood. Urothelial carcinoma in patients was locally advanced or metastatic. TCRdb's table, derived via immunoSEQ multiplex PCR, lists solely in-frame clones and lacks some. Of 60,000 to 75,000 clones in the sample, 84% were seen once. The chain recombines TRBV19 with TRBJ1-2, with no clear D. The starting material was PBMCs, obtained around atezolizumab (anti-PD-L1) treatment. This TCR was recovered from a woman aged 70 to 79 with urothelial cancer. CDR3 sequence: CASSPPEGGGYTF. CDR3 sequence (DNA): TGTGCCAGTAGTCCCCCCGAGGGTGGAGGCTACACCTTC.